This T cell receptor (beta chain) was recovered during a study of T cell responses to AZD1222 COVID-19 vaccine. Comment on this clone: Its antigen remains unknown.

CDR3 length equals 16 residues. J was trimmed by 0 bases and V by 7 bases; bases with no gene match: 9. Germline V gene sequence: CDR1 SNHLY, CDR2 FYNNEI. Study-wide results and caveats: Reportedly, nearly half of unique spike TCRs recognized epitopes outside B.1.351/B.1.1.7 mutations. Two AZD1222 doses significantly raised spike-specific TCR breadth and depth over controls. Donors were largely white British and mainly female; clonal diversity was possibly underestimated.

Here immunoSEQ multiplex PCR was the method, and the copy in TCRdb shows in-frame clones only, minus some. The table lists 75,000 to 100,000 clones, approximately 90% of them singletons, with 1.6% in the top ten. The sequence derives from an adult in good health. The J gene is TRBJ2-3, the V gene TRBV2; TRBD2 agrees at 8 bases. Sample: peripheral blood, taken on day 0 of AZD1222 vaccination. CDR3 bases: TGTGCCAGCAACGAAATAGCGGGGCCTAGCACAGATACGCAGTATTTT. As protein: CASNEIAGPSTDTQYF.